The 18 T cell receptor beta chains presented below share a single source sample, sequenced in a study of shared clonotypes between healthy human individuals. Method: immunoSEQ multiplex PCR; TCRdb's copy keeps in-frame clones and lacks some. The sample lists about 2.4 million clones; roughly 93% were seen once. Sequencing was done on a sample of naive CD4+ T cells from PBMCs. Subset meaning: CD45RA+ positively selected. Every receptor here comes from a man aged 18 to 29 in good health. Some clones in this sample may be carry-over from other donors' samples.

The CDR3 protein is CAWSRESHIQYF. Here the CDR3 DNA reads TGTGCCTGGAGTAGGGAGTCTCACATTCAGTACTTC. The J gene is TRBJ2-4, the V gene TRBV30, with D tentatively TRBD2 (5 bases). With 2 bases removed from V and 8 bases from J, the gap between germline ends came to 10 bases. Germline values: CDR1 GTSNPN, CDR2 SVGIG (reference sequence). The CDR3 is 12 amino acids.

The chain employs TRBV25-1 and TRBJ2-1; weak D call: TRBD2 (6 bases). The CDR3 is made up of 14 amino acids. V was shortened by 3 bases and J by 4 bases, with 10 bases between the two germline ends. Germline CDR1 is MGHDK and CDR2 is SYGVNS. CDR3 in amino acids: CASSDLREYNEQFF. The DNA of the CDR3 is TGTGCCAGCAGTGATTTGCGGGAATACAATGAGCAGTTCTTC. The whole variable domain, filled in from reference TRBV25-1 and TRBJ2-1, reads EADIYQTPRYLVIGTGKKITLECSQTMGHDKMYWYQQDPGMELHLIHYSYGVNSTEKGDLSSESTVSRIRTEHFPLTLESARPSHTSQYLCASSDLREYNEQFFGPGTRLTVL.

The CDR3 DNA reads as TGTGCCAGCAGCTTAGTTGGACTAGCTGACGAGACCCAGTACTTC. This translates into CASSLVGLADETQYF. This rearrangement joins TRBV7-3 to TRBJ2-5; 8 positions agree with TRBD2. Germline-derived CDR1 and CDR2 are SGHTA and FQGTGA. This CDR3 contains 15 residues. With 2 bases clipped from V and 5 bases from J, the junction kept 7 bases outside the gene matches.

The CDR3 coding sequence is TGTGCCAGCAGCCCGGGGACAGGGGGCGCGGATGGCTACACCTTC. This encodes CASSPGTGGADGYTF. The rearrangement joins TRBV5-4 to TRBJ1-2, with TRBD1 identical over 12 bases. Germline V lookup: CDR1 SGHNT, CDR2 YYREEE (reference sequence). V was clipped by 4 bases and J by 6 bases; unmatched bases: 7. This CDR3 region has 15 residues. Based on the CDR3 plus reference TRBV5-4 and TRBJ1-2, the full variable domain is ETGVTQSPTHLIKTRGQQVTLRCSSQSGHNTVSWYQQALGQGPQFIFQYYREEENGRGNFPPRFSGLQFPNYSSELNVNALELDDSALYLCASSPGTGGADGYTFGSGTRLTVV.

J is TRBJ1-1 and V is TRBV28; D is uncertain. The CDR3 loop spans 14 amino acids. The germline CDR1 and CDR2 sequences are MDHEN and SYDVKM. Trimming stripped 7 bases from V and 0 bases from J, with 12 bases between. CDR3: CASIRYHMNTEAFF. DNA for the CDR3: TGTGCCAGCATAAGGTACCACATGAACACTGAAGCTTTCTTT.

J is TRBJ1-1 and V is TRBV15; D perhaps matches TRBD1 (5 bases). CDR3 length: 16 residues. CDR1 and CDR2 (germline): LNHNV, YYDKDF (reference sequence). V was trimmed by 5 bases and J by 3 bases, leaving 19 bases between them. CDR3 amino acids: CATSRRGALRDTEAFF. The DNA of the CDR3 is TGTGCCACCAGCCGCCGTGGGGCTCTGAGGGACACTGAAGCTTTCTTT. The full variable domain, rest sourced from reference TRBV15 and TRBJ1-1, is DAMVIQNPRYQVTQFGKPVTLSCSQTLNHNVMYWYQQKSSQAPKLLFHYYDKDFNNEADTPDNFQSRRPNTSFCFLDIRSPGLGDTAMYLCATSRRGALRDTEAFFGQGTRLTVV.

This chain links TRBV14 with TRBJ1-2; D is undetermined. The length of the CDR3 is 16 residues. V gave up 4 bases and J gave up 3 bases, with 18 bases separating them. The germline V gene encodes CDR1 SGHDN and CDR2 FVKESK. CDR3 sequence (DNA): TGTGCCAGCAGCCCCATTGGTTGGGGTTTGGACTATGGCTACACCTTC. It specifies CASSPIGWGLDYGYTF.

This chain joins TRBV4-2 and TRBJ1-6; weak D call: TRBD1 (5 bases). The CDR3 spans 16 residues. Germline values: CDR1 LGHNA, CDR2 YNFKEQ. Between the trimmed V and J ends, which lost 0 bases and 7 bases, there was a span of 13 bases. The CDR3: CASSQDLVRANSPLHF. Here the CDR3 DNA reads TGTGCCAGCAGCCAAGATTTAGTCAGGGCGAATTCACCCCTCCACTTT.

The CDR3 loop is CASSSDAEAYEQYF. CDR3 in DNA: TGTGCCAGCAGCTCCGATGCGGAAGCCTACGAGCAGTACTTC. The V call is TRBV11-3, the J call TRBJ2-7, with D unresolved. The CDR3 runs to 14 residues. V was pared by 4 bases and J by 2 bases, with 12 bases between. Germline-derived CDR1 and CDR2 are SGHNT and YENEEA.

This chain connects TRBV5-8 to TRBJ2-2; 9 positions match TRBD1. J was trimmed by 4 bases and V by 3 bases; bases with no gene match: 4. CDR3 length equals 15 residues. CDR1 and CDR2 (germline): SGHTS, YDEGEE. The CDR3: CASSYRGLGTGELFF. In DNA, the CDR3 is TGTGCCAGCAGCTACAGGGGGCTTGGCACCGGGGAGCTGTTTTTT.

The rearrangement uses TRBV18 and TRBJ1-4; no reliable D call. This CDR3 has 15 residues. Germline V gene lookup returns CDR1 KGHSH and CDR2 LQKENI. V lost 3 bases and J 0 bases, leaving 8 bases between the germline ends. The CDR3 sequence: CASSPYRATNEKLFF. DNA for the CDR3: TGTGCCAGCTCACCTTACAGAGCAACTAATGAAAAACTGTTTTTT. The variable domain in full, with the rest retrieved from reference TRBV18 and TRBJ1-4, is NAGVMQNPRHLVRRRGQEARLRCSPMKGHSHVYWYRQLPEEGLKFMVYLQKENIIDESGMPKERFSAEFPKEGPSILRIQQVVRGDSAAYFCASSPYRATNEKLFFGSGTQLSVL.

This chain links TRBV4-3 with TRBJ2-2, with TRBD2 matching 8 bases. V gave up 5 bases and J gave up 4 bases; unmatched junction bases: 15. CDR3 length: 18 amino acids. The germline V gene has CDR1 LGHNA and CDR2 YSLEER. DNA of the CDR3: TGCGCCAGCAGCTACGGGGAAGTAGCGGGATGGGCCACCGGGGAGCTGTTTTTT. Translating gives CASSYGEVAGWATGELFF.

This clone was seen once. The CDR3 coding sequence is TGTGCCACCAGCGAGGTGGACATCTGGGGTCAGCCCCAGCATTTT. Translated: CATSEVDIWGQPQHF. The chain is built from TRBV15 and TRBJ1-5, with D maybe TRBD1 (5 bases). This CDR3 region has 15 residues. Trimming removed 5 bases from V and 6 bases from J, with 17 bases in between. CDR1 is LNHNV and CDR2 is YYDKDF in the germline V gene (reference sequence).

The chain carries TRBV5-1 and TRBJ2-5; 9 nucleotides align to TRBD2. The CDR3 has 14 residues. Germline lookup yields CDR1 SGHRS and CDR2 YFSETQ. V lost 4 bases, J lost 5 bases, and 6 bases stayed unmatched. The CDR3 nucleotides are TGCGCCAGCAGCATAGGACTAGCGTCTGAGACCCAGTACTTC. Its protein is CASSIGLASETQYF.

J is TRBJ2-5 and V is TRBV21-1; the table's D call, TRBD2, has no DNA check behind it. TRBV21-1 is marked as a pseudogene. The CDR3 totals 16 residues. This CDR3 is CASSIGSSGEQETQYF. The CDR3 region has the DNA TGTGCCAGCAGCATTGGTTCTAGCGGGGAACAAGAGACCCAGTACTTC.

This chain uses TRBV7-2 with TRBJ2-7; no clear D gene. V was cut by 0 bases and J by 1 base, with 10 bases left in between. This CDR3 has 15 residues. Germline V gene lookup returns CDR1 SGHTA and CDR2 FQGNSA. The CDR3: CASSLASPTSYEQYF. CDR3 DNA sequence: TGTGCCAGCAGCTTAGCCTCTCCCACTTCCTACGAGCAGTACTTC.

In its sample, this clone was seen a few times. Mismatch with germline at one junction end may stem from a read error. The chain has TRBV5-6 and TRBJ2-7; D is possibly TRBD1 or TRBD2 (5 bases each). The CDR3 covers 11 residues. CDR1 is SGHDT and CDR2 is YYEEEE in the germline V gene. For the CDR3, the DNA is TGTGCCAGCAGCTACCGGGACGGAACGTCCTTC. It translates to CASSYRDGTSF.

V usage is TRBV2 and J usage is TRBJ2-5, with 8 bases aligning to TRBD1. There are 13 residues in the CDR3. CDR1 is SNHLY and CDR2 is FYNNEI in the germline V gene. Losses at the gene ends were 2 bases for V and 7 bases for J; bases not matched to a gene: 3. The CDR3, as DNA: TGTGCCAGCAGTGAACAGGGGGCAGGGACCCAGTACTTC. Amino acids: CASSEQGAGTQYF. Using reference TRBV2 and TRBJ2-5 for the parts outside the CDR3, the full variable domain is EPEVTQTPSHQVTQMGQEVILRCVPISNHLYFYWYRQILGQKVEFLVSFYNNEISEKSEIFDDQFSVERPDGSNFTLKIRSTKLEDSAMYFCASSEQGAGTQYFGPGTRLLVL.